The text below deals with one T cell receptor (beta chain). This CDR3 is built from 12 residues. Per the germline V gene, CDR1 is MDHEN and CDR2 is SYDVKM. With 1 base removed from V and 8 bases from J, the gap between germline ends came to 6 bases. This record comes from a study of cytomegalovirus exposure and HLA in healthy donors. Researchers ran the PCR with 60 Vbeta and 13 Jbeta primers. Assay: immunoSEQ multiplex PCR; the TCRdb copy retains only in-frame clones and omits some. The table has around 140,000 clones, roughly 87% seen once; the top ten hold around 0.5%. The receptor was isolated from a middle-aged woman in good health and CMV-seronegative. The rearrangement uses TRBV28 and TRBJ1-5; no clear D. The sample taken for sequencing was PBMCs. The CDR3 region has the DNA TGTGCCAGCAGTTTATATGGAGAGCCCCAGCATTTT. It codes for CASSLYGEPQHF.